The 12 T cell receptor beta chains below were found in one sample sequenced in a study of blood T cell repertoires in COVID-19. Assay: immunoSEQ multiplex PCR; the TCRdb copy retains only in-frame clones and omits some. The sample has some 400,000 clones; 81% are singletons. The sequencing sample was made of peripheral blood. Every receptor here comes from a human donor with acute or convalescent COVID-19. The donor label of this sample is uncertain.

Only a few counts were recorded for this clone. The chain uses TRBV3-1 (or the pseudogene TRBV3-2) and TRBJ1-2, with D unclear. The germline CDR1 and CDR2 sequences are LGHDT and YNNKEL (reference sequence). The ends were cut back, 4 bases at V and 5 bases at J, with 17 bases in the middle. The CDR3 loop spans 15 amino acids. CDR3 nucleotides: TGTGCCAGCAGCCTTGATGGCCGCGGCGTTTATGGCTACACCTTC. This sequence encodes CASSLDGRGVYGYTF.

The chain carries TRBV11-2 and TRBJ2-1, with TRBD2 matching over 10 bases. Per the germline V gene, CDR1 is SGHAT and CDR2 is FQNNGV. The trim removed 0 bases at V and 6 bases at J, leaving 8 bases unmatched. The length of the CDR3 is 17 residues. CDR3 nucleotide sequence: TGTGCCAGCAGCTTAGATCTGAGCGGGAGGGCCCTCAATGAGCAGTTCTTC. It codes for CASSLDLSGRALNEQFF.

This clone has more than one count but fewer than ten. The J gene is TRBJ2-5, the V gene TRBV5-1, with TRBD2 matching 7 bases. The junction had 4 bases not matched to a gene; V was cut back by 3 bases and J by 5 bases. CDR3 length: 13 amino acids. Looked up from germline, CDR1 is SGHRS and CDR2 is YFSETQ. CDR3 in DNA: TGCGCCAGCAGCTCAGGGAGGGCTGAGACCCAGTACTTC. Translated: CASSSGRAETQYF.

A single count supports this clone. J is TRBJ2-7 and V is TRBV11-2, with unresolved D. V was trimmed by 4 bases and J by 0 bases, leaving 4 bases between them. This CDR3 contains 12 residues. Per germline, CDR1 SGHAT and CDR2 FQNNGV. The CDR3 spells CASSSYSYEQYF. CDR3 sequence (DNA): TGTGCCAGCAGCTCCTACTCCTACGAGCAGTACTTC. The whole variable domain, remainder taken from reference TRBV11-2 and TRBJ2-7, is EAGVAQSPRYKIIEKRQSVAFWCNPISGHATLYWYQQILGQGPKLLIQFQNNGVVDDSQLPKDRFSAERLKGVDSTLKIQPAKLEDSAVYLCASSSYSYEQYFGPGTRLTVT.

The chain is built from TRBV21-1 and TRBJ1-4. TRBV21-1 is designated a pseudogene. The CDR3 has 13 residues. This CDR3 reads CAPPSGGDEKLFF. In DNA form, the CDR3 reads TGTGCCCCCCCGTCTGGGGGGGATGAAAAACTGTTTTTT.

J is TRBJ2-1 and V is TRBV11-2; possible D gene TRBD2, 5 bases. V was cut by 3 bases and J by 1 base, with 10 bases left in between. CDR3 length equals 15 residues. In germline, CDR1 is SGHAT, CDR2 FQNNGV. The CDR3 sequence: CASSLESGSYNEQFF. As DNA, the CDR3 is TGTGCCAGCAGCTTGGAAAGCGGATCCTACAATGAGCAGTTCTTC.

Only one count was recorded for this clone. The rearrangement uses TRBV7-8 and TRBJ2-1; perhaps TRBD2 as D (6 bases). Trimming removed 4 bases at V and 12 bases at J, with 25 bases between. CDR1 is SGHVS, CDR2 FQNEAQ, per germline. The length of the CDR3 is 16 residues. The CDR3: CASSWGRQGLSEGQFF. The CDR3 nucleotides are TGTGCCAGCAGCTGGGGAAGGCAGGGTTTGTCGGAGGGGCAGTTCTTC. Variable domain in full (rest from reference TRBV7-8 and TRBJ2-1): GAGVSQSPRYKVAKRGQDVALRCDPISGHVSLFWYQQALGQGPEFLTYFQNEAQLDKSGLPSDRFFAERPEGSVSTLKIQRTQQEDSAVYLCASSWGRQGLSEGQFFGPGTRLTVL.

CDR3 amino acids: CASRAQGGANTEAFF. CDR3 sequence (DNA): TGTGCCAGCAGAGCTCAAGGGGGGGCGAACACTGAAGCTTTCTTT. The V call is TRBV6-4, the J call TRBJ1-1; D might be TRBD1 (6 bases). This CDR3 is built from 15 residues. The germline V and J ends were trimmed by 6 bases and 1 base, with 15 bases remaining between them. The germline V gene encodes CDR1 MRHNA and CDR2 SNTAGT.

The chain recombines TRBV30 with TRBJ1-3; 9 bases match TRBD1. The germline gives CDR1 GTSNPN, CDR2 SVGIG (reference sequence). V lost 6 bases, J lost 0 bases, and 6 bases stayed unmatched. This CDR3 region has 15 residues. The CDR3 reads CACGQGQSSGNTIYF. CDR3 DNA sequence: TGTGCCTGCGGACAGGGGCAGAGCTCTGGAAACACCATATATTTT.

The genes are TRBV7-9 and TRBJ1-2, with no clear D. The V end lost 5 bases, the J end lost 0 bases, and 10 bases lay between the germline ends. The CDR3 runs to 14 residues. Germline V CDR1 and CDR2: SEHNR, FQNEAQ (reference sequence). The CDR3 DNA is TGTGCCAGCAGCCGAGAGACTTCTAACTATGGCTACACCTTC. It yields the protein CASSRETSNYGYTF.

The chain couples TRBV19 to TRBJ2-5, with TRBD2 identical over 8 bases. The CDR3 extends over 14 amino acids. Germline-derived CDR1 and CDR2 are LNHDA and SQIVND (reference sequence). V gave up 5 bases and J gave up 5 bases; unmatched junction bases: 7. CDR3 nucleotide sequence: TGTGCCAGTAGTTCCGGGAGGGCCCGGGAGACCCAGTACTTC. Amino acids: CASSSGRARETQYF.

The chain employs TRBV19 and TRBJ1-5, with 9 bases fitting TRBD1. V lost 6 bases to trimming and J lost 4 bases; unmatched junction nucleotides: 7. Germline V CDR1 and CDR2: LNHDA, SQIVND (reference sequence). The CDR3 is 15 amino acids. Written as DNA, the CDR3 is TGTGCCAGTAGACCCGGGGACAGGGTGAATCAGCCCCAGCATTTT. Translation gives CASRPGDRVNQPQHF.